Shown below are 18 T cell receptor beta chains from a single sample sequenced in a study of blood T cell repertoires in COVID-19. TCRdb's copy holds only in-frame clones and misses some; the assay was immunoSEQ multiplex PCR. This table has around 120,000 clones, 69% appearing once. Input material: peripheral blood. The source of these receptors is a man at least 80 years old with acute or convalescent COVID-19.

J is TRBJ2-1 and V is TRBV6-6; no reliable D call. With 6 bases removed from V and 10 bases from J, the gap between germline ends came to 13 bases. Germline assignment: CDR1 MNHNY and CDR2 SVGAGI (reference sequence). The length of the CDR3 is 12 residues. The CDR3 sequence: CASSPPLCEQFF. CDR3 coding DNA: TGTGCCAGCAGCCCTCCCCTATGCGAGCAGTTCTTC.

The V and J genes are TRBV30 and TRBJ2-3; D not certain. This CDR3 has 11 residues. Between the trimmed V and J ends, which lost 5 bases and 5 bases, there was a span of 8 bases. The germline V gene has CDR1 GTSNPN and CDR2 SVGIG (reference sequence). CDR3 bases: TGTGCCTGGGGGCAGGAAGATACGCAGTATTTT. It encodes CAWGQEDTQYF.

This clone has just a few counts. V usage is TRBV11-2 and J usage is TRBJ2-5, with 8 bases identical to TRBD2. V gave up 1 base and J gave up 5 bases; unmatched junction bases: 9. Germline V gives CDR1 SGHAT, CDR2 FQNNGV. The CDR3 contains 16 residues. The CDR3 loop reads CASSLGGAGGGETQYF. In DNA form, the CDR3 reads TGTGCCAGCAGCTTAGGGGGTGCGGGAGGCGGGGAGACCCAGTACTTC.

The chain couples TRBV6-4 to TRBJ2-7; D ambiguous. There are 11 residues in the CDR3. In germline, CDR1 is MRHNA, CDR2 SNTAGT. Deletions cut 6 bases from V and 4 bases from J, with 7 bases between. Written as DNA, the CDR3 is TGTGCCAGCAGACCACTTTACGAGCAGTACTTC. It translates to CASRPLYEQYF.

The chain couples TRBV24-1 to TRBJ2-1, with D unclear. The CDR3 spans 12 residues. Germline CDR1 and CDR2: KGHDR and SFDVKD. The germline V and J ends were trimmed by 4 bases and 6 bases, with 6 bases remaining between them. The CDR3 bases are TGTGCCACCAGTGACCGTATCAATGAGCAGTTCTTC. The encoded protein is CATSDRINEQFF.

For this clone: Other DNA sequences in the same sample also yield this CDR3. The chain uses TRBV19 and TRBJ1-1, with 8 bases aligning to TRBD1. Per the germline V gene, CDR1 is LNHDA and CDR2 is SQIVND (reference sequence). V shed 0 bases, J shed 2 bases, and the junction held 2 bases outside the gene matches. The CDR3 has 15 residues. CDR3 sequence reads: CASSIDGQGNTEAFF. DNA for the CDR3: TGTGCCAGTAGTATAGATGGACAGGGAAACACTGAAGCTTTCTTT.

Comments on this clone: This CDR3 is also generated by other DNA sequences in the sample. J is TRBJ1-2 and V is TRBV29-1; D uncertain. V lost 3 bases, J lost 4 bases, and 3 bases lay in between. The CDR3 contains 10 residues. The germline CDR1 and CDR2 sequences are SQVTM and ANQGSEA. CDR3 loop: CSVDSYGYTF. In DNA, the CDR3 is TGCAGCGTTGACAGCTATGGCTACACCTTC.

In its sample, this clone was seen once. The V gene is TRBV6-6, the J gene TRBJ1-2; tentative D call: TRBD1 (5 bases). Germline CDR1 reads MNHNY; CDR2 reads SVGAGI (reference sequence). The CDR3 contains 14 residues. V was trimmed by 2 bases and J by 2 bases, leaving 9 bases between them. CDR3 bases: TGTGCCAGCAGTTACGGACGGACAAACTATGGCTACACCTTC. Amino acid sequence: CASSYGRTNYGYTF.

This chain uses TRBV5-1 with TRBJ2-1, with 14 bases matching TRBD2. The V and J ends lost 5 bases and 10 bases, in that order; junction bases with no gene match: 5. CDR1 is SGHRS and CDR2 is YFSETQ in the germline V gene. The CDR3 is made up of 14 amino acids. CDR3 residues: CASRGTSGSGEQFF. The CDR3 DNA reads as TGCGCCAGCAGGGGGACTAGCGGGAGCGGGGAGCAGTTCTTC.

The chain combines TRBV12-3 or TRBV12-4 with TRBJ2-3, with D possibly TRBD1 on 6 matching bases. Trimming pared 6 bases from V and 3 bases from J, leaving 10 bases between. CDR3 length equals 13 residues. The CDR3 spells CASRGAMTDTQYF. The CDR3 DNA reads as TGTGCCAGCAGGGGGGCTATGACAGATACGCAGTATTTT.

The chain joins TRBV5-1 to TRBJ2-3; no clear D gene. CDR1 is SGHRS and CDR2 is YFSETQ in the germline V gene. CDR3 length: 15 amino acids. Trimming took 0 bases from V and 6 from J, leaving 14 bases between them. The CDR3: CASSLAGLVGDTQYF. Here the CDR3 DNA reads TGCGCCAGCAGCTTGGCGGGTCTGGTGGGTGATACGCAGTATTTT.

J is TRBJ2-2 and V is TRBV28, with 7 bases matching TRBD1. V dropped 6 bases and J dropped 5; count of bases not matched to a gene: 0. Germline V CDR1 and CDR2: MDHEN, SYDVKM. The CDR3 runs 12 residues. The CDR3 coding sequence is TGTGCCAGCAGGGACAGGACCGGGGAGCTGTTTTTT. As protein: CASRDRTGELFF. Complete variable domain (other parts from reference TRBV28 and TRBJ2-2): DVKVTQSSRYLVKRTGEKVFLECVQDMDHENMFWYRQDPGLGLRLIYFSYDVKMKEKGDIPEGYSVSREKKERFSLILESASTNQTSMYLCASRDRTGELFFGEGSRLTVL.

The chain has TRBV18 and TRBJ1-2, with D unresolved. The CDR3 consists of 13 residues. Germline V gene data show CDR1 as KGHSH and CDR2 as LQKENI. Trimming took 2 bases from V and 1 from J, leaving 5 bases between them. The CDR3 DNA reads TGTGCCAGCTCACCAGCTAGTAACTATGGCTACACCTTC. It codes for CASSPASNYGYTF.

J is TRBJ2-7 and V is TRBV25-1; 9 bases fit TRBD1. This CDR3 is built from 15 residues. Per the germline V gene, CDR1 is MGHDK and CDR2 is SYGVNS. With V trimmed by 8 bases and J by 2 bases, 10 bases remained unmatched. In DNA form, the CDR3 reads TGTGCCAGCTCTCCCCCGGGACAGGGCACCTACGAGCAGTACTTC. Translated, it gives CASSPPGQGTYEQYF.

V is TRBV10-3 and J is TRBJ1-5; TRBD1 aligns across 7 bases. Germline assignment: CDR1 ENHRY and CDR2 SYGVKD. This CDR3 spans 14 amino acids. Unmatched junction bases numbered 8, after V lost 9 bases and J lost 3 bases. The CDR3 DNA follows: TGTGCCATTTCCCGGGACAGCTCCAATCAGCCCCAGCATTTT. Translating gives CAISRDSSNQPQHF.

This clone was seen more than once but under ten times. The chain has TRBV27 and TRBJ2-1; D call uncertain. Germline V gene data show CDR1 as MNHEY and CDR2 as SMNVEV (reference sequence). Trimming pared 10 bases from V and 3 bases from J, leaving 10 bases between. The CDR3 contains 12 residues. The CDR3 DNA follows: TGTGCCACCCGCAGGAACTACAATGAGCAGTTCTTC. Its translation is CATRRNYNEQFF.

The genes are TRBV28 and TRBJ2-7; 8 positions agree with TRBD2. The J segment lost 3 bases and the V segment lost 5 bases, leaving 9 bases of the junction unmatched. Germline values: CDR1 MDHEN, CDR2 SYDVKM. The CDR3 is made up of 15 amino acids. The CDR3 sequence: CASSPRRGGVYEQYF. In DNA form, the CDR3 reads TGTGCCAGCAGTCCCCGTCGGGGGGGGGTCTACGAGCAGTACTTC.

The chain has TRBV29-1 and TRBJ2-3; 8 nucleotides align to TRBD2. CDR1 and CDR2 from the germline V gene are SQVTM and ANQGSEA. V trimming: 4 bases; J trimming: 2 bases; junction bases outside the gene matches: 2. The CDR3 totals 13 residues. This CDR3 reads CSVVAGLTDTQYF. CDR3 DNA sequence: TGCAGCGTTGTAGCGGGACTCACAGATACGCAGTATTTT.